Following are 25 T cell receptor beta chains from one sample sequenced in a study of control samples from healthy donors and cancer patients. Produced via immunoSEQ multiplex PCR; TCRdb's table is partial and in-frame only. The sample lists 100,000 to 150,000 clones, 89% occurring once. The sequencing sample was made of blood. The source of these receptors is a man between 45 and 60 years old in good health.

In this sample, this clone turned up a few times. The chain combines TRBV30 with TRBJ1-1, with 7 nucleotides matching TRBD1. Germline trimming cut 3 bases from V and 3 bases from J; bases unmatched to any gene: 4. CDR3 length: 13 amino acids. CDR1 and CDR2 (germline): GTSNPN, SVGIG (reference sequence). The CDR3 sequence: CAWSTGADTEAFF. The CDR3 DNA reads TGTGCCTGGAGCACAGGGGCGGACACTGAAGCTTTCTTT.

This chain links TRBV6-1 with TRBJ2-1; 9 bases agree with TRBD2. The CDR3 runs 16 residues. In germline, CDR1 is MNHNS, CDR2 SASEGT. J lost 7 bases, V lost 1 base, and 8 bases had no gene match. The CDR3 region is CASSEESGGRWNEQFF. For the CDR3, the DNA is TGTGCCAGCAGTGAAGAGAGCGGGGGGAGATGGAATGAGCAGTTCTTC.

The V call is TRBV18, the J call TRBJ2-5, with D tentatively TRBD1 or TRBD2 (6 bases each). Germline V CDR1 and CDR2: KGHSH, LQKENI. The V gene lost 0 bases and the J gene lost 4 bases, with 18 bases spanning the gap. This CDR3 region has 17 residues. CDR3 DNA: TGTGCCAGCTCACCACCTTCGATCCGGGGGCAACGAGAGACCCAGTACTTC. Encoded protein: CASSPPSIRGQRETQYF.

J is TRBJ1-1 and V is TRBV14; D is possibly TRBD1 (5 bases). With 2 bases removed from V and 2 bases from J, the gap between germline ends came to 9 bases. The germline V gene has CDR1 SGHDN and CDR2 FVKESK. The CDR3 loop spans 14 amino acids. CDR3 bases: TGTGCCAGCAGCCAACTAGGGGTAAACACTGAAGCTTTCTTT. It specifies CASSQLGVNTEAFF.

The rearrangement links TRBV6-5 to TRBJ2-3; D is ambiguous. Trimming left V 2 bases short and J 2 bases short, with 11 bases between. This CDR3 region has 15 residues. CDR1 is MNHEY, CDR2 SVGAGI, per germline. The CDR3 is CASSYRHHSTDTQYF. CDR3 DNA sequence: TGTGCCAGCAGTTACCGGCACCACTCCACAGATACGCAGTATTTT.

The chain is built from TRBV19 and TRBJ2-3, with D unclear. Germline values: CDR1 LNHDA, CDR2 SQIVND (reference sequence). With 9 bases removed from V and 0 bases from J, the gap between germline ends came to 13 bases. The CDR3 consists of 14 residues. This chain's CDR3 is CASMDGLSTDTQYF. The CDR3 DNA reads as TGTGCCAGCATGGACGGGCTGAGCACAGATACGCAGTATTTT.

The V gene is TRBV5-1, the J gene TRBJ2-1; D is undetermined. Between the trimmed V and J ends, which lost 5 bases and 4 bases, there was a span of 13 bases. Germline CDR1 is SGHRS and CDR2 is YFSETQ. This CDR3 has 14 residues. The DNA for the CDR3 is TGCGCCAGCAGGTGGCAAGAAGGGTACAATGAGCAGTTCTTC. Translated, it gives CASRWQEGYNEQFF.

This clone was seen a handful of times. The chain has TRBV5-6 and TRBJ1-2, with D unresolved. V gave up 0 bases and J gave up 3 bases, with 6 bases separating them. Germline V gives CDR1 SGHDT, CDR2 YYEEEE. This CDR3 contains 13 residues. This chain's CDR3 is CASSLGEYYGYTF. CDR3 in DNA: TGTGCCAGCAGCTTGGGGGAGTACTATGGCTACACCTTC.

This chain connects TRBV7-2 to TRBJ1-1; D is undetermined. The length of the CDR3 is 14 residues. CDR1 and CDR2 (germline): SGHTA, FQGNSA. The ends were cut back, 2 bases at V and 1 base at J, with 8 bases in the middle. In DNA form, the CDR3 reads TGTGCCAGCAGCTTACTACAGTCGAACACTGAAGCTTTCTTT. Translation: CASSLLQSNTEAFF.

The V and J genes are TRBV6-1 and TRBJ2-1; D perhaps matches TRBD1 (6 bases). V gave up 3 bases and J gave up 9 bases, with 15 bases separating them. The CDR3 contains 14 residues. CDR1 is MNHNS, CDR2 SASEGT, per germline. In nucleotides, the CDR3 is TGTGCCAGCAGTGAGGTGGCAGGGGTGCGTGAGCAGTTCTTC. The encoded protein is CASSEVAGVREQFF.

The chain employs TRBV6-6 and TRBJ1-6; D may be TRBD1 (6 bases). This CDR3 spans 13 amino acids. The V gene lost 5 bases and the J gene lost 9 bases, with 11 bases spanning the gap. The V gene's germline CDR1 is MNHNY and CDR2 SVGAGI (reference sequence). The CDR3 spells CASSTGSLSPLHF. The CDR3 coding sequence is TGTGCCAGCAGTACAGGGTCCCTTTCACCCCTCCACTTT.

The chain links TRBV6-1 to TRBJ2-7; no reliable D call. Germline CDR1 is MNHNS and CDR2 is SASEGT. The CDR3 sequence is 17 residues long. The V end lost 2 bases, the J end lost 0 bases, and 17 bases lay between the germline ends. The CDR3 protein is CASSESSYPRDSYEQYF. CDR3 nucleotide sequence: TGTGCCAGCAGTGAAAGTTCTTATCCTAGGGACTCCTACGAGCAGTACTTC.

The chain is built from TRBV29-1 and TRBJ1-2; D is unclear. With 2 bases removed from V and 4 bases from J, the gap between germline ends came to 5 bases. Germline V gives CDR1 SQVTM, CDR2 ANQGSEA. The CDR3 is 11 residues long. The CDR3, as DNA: TGCAGCGTTGAAACAGTCTATGGCTACACCTTC. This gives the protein CSVETVYGYTF. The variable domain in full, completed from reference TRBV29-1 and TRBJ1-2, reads SAVISQKPSRDICQRGTSLTIQCQVDSQVTMMFWYRQQPGQSLTLIATANQGSEATYESGFVIDKFPISRPNLTFSTLTVSNMSPEDSSIYLCSVETVYGYTFGSGTRLTVV.

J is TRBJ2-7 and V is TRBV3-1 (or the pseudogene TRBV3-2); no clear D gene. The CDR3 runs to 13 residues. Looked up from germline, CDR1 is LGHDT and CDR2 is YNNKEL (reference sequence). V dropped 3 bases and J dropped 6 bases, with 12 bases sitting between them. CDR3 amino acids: CASSHSQLGEQYF. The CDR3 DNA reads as TGTGCCAGCAGCCACTCCCAGTTGGGCGAGCAGTACTTC.

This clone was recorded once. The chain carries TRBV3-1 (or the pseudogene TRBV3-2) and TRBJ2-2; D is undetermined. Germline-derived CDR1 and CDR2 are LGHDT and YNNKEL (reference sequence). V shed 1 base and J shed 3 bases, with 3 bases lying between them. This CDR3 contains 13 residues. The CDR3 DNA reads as TGTGCCAGCAGCCAAGCTCACACCGGGGAGCTGTTTTTT. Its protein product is CASSQAHTGELFF.

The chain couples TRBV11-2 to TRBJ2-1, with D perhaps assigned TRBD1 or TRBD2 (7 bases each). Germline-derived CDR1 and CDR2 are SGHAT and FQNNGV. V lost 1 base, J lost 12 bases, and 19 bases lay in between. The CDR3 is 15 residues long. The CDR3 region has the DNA TGTGCCAGCAGCTTAGCAGGCCGCTCAGGGGGGGTGCAGTTCTTC. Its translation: CASSLAGRSGGVQFF. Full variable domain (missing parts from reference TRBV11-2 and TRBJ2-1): EAGVAQSPRYKIIEKRQSVAFWCNPISGHATLYWYQQILGQGPKLLIQFQNNGVVDDSQLPKDRFSAERLKGVDSTLKIQPAKLEDSAVYLCASSLAGRSGGVQFFGPGTRLTVL.

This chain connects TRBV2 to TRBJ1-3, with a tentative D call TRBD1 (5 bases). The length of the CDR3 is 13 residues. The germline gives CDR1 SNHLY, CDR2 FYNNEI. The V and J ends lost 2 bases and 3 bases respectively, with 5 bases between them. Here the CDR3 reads CASSETGGNTIYF. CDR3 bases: TGTGCCAGCAGTGAAACAGGTGGAAACACCATATATTTT.

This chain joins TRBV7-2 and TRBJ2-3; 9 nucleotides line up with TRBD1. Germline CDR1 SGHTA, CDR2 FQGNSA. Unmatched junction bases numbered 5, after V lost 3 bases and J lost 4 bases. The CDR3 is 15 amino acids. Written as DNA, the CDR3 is TGTGCCAGCAGCTTGGGACAGGGTGAAGCAGATACGCAGTATTTT. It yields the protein CASSLGQGEADTQYF.

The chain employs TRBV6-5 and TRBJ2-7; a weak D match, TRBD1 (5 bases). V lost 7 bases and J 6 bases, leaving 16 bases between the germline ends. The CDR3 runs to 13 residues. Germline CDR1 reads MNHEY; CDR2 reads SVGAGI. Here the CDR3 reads CASKGREGFEQYF. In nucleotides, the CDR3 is TGTGCCAGCAAGGGCAGGGAAGGGTTCGAGCAGTACTTC.

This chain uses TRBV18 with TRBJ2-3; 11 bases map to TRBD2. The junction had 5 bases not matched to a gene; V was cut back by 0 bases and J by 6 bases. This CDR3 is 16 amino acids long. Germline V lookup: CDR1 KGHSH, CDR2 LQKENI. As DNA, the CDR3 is TGTGCCAGCTCACCACCGTTAGCGGGGGGGTCGGATACGCAGTATTTT. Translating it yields CASSPPLAGGSDTQYF.

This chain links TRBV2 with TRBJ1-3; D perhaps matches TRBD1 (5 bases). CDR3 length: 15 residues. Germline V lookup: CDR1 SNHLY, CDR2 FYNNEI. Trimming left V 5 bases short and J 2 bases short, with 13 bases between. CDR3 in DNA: TGTGCCAGCAGTCTTCTGACAGCTACTGGAAACACCATATATTTT. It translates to CASSLLTATGNTIYF.

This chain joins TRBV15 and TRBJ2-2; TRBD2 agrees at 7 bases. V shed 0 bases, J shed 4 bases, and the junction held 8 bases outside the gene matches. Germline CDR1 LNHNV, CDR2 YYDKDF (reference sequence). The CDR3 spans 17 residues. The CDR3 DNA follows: TGTGCCACCAGCAGAGAAGGGCGGGGGTATTCCACCGGGGAGCTGTTTTTT. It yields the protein CATSREGRGYSTGELFF.

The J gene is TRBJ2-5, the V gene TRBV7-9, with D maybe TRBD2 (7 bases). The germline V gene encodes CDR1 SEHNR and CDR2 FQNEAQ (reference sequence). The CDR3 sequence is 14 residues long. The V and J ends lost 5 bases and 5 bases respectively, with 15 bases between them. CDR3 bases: TGTGCCAGCAGCACCGCGCGGGGGCGGGAGACCCAGTACTTC. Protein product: CASSTARGRETQYF.

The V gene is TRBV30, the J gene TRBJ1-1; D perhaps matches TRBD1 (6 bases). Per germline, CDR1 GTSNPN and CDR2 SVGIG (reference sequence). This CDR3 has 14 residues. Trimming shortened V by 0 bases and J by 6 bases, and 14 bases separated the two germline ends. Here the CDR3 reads CAWSVLPGQPEAFF. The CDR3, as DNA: TGTGCCTGGAGTGTACTCCCGGGACAACCTGAAGCTTTCTTT.

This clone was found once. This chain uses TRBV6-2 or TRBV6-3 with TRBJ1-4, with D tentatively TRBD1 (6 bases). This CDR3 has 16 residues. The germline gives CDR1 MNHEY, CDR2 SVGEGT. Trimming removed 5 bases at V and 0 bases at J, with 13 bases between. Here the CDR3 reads CASSDPNRATNEKLFF. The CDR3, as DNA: TGTGCCAGCAGTGACCCGAACAGGGCAACTAATGAAAAACTGTTTTTT.